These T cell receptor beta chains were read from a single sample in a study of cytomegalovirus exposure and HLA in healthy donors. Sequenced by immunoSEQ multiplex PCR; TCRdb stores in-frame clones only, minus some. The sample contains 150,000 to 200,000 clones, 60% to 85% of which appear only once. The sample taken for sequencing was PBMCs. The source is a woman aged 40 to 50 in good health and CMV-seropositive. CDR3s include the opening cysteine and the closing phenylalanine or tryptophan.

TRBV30,CAWRRSGYGYTF
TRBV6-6,CASSTISTGSNYGYTF
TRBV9,CASSVDPDSRGYTF
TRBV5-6,CASSEDRGDIQYF
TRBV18,CASSPRQGDGYTF
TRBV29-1,CSVDRANTGELFF
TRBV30,CAWSRWTGGSYEQYF
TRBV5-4,CASSFREVNTEAFF
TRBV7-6,CASSLGSGGSTDTQYF
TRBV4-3,CASSQGGPGDRMSGYTF
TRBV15,CATSELKLGGSTEAFF